One sample yielded the 20 T cell receptor beta chains listed below, sequenced in a study of cytomegalovirus exposure and HLA in healthy donors. PCR primers comprised 60 Vbeta and 13 Jbeta primers. Assay: immunoSEQ multiplex PCR; the TCRdb copy retains only in-frame clones and omits some. The sample totals over 45,000 clones. Sequences were obtained from PBMCs. The receptors were sampled from a woman in her 40s in good health and CMV-seronegative.

V is TRBV7-3 and J is TRBJ2-3; 7 nucleotides agree with TRBD2. Trimming took 2 bases from V and 0 from J; bases not matched to a gene: 5. Germline CDR1 SGHTA, CDR2 FQGTGA. The CDR3 spans 16 residues. CDR3 nucleotides: TGTGCCAGCAGCTTATCCCTAGCGGCTAGCACAGATACGCAGTATTTT. Translated, it gives CASSLSLAASTDTQYF.

V and J are TRBV7-9 and TRBJ2-1, with 9 bases matching TRBD2. Germline CDR1 and CDR2: SEHNR and FQNEAQ (reference sequence). The V gene end was trimmed by 1 base and the J gene end by 6 bases; junction bases not matched to a gene: 4. The CDR3 covers 15 residues. As DNA, the CDR3 is TGTGCCAGCAGCTTAGGCGGGAGGGCCGTCAATGAGCAGTTCTTC. This encodes CASSLGGRAVNEQFF.

The J gene is TRBJ1-5, the V gene TRBV11-2; no firm D call. The V end was cut by 0 bases, the J end by 4 bases, with 10 bases between. The CDR3 has 15 amino acids. CDR1 is SGHAT and CDR2 is FQNNGV in the germline V gene. DNA of the CDR3: TGTGCCAGCAGCTTAGATCGGGGAGGGAATCAGCCCCAGCATTTT. Translated: CASSLDRGGNQPQHF.

The DNA of the CDR3 is TGTGCCAGCAGTTCGAGGGGGCAAGGGTATGGCTACACCTTC. Translating it yields CASSSRGQGYGYTF. The genes are TRBV6-5 and TRBJ1-2; the match to TRBD1 covers 7 bases. The trim removed 4 bases at V and 5 bases at J, leaving 7 bases unmatched. CDR1 MNHEY and CDR2 SVGAGI come from the germline V gene. The CDR3 runs 14 residues.

The V gene is TRBV5-1, the J gene TRBJ2-1; 11 nucleotides agree with TRBD1. The CDR3 extends over 14 amino acids. Germline CDR1 reads SGHRS; CDR2 reads YFSETQ. V lost 8 bases, J lost 7 bases, and 8 bases stayed unmatched. This chain's CDR3 is CASAQGQGVNEQFF. The CDR3 DNA is TGCGCCAGTGCCCAGGGACAGGGGGTGAATGAGCAGTTCTTC.

The rearrangement joins TRBV4-3 to TRBJ2-1; 9 bases align to TRBD1. The germline CDR1 and CDR2 sequences are LGHNA and YSLEER. This CDR3 is 15 amino acids long. V was clipped by 6 bases and J by 3 bases; unmatched bases: 6. CDR3 in DNA: TGCGCCAGCAGATCAGGACAGGGGAGCTACAATGAGCAGTTCTTC. This sequence encodes CASRSGQGSYNEQFF.

This sequence joins TRBV6-1 and TRBJ1-3; D ambiguous. The V gene's germline CDR1 is MNHNS and CDR2 SASEGT. V was clipped by 3 bases and J by 1 base, with 10 bases between them. This CDR3 contains 15 residues. The CDR3 here is CASSDRSGSGNTIYF. The CDR3 region has the DNA TGTGCCAGCAGTGATCGTTCGGGGTCTGGAAACACCATATATTTT.

The V gene is TRBV4-1, the J gene TRBJ1-1; unclear D gene. The CDR3 totals 14 residues. CDR1 is MGHRA and CDR2 is YSYEKL in the germline V gene. The V gene lost 2 bases and the J gene lost 1 base, with 8 bases spanning the gap. CDR3 region: CASSQQDWNTEAFF. In nucleotides, the CDR3 is TGCGCCAGCAGCCAACAAGACTGGAACACTGAAGCTTTCTTT.

Comment on this clone: The junction departs from the called germline gene at one end, perhaps through a read error. Other nucleotide sequences in the sample specify the same CDR3. The chain carries TRBV7-9 and TRBJ1-6; 8 bases agree with TRBD1. Germline values: CDR1 SEHNR, CDR2 FQNEAQ (reference sequence). The CDR3 contains 14 residues. CDR3 DNA sequence: TGTGCCAGCAGCTCTGACAGGGGCGGTTCACCCCTACACTTT. It translates to CASSSDRGGSPLHF.

The chain recombines TRBV28 with TRBJ1-2; possible D gene TRBD1, 5 bases. V was cut by 6 bases and J by 6 bases, with 14 bases left in between. This CDR3 has 13 residues. CDR1 MDHEN and CDR2 SYDVKM come from the germline V gene. CDR3 residues: CASSKLLGHGYTF. The CDR3 nucleotides are TGTGCCAGCAGCAAACTATTGGGGCATGGCTACACCTTC.

The chain employs TRBV4-1 and TRBJ2-3; TRBD1 matches 8 bases. From germline, CDR1 is MGHRA and CDR2 YSYEKL. This CDR3 region has 20 residues. With 1 base clipped from V and 0 bases from J, the junction kept 15 bases outside the gene matches. CDR3 protein: CASSQGGAGQAFFSTDTQYF. In nucleotides, the CDR3 is TGCGCCAGCAGCCAAGGGGGGGCGGGACAGGCCTTCTTTAGCACAGATACGCAGTATTTT.

The chain uses TRBV4-1 and TRBJ1-1; 7 bases are a match to TRBD1. The CDR3 sequence is 14 residues long. The junction had 7 bases not matched to a gene; V was cut back by 6 bases and J by 3 bases. Germline V gene data show CDR1 as MGHRA and CDR2 as YSYEKL. The CDR3 coding sequence is TGCGCCAGCAGTCAGGACAGGACGGACACTGAAGCTTTCTTT. Translation gives CASSQDRTDTEAFF.

V gene TRBV5-1 combines with J gene TRBJ1-1; 11 nucleotides line up with TRBD1. J lost 4 bases, V lost 0 bases, and 2 bases had no gene match. Germline CDR1 and CDR2: SGHRS and YFSETQ. The CDR3 consists of 15 residues. In DNA, the CDR3 is TGCGCCAGCAGCTTGGCCGGGACAGGGGGCACTGAAGCTTTCTTT. Its translation is CASSLAGTGGTEAFF.

On this clone: An end of the junction does not agree with germline; a read error may underlie this. This chain uses TRBV30 with TRBJ1-5, with a tentative D call TRBD1 (6 bases). Germline V CDR1 and CDR2: GTSNPN, SVGIG (reference sequence). This CDR3 has 13 residues. The CDR3, as DNA: TGTGCCTGGAGGCACAGGGCCAATCAGCCCCGGCATTTT. Amino acid sequence: CAWRHRANQPRHF. The full variable domain, rest sourced from reference TRBV30 and TRBJ1-5, is SQTIHQWPATLVQPVGSPLSLECTVEGTSNPNLYWYRQAAGRGLQLLFYSVGIGQISSEVPQNLSASRPQDRQFILSSKKLLLSDSGFYLCAWRHRANQPRHFGDGTRLSIL.

The CDR3 region is CASSSTGSWQPQHF. DNA for the CDR3: TGTGCCAGCAGCTCGACAGGGTCATGGCAGCCCCAGCATTTT. The rearrangement links TRBV7-9 to TRBJ1-5; 7 positions match TRBD1. Germline loops: CDR1 SEHNR, CDR2 FQNEAQ (reference sequence). Germline trimming cut 4 bases from V and 7 bases from J; bases unmatched to any gene: 7. The CDR3 is made up of 14 amino acids. Full variable domain (outside the CDR3, taken from reference TRBV7-9 and TRBJ1-5): DTGVSQNPRHKITKRGQNVTFRCDPISEHNRLYWYRQTLGQGPEFLTYFQNEAQLEKSRLLSDRFSAERPKGSFSTLEIQRTEQGDSAMYLCASSSTGSWQPQHFGDGTRLSIL.

V and J are TRBV5-1 and TRBJ2-1; 7 bases are a match to TRBD2. Germline lookup yields CDR1 SGHRS and CDR2 YFSETQ. The CDR3 contains 16 residues. Trimming removed 5 bases from V and 5 bases from J; junction bases left unmatched: 13. CDR3 sequence reads: CASSTLRLAEDNEQFF. Here the CDR3 DNA reads TGCGCCAGCAGTACCTTGAGACTAGCAGAAGACAATGAGCAGTTCTTC. Combining the CDR3 with reference TRBV5-1 and TRBJ2-1 gives the whole variable domain KAGVTQTPRYLIKTRGQQVTLSCSPISGHRSVSWYQQTPGQGLQFLFEYFSETQRNKGNFPGRFSGRQFSNSRSEMNVSTLELGDSALYLCASSTLRLAEDNEQFFGPGTRLTVL.

The rearrangement uses TRBV30 and TRBJ1-1; a weak D match, TRBD1 (5 bases). Germline V CDR1 and CDR2: GTSNPN, SVGIG (reference sequence). The CDR3 contains 14 residues. The V gene lost 3 bases and the J gene lost 1 base, with 12 bases spanning the gap. CDR3: CAWRDTGKNTEAFF. As DNA, the CDR3 is TGTGCCTGGAGGGACACAGGAAAGAACACTGAAGCTTTCTTT.

The rearrangement uses TRBV20-1 and TRBJ1-2, with 9 bases that match TRBD1. The germline V gene has CDR1 DFQATT and CDR2 SNEGSKA (reference sequence). This CDR3 is 10 amino acids long. V shed 6 bases and J 10 bases; nucleotides not matched to a gene: 3. The DNA for the CDR3 is TGCAGTGCGGGACAGGGATTCTACACCTTC. Protein: CSAGQGFYTF.

About this clone itself: The sample holds other DNA sequences that translate to the same CDR3. The rearrangement links TRBV4-2 to TRBJ1-1; 9 bases are a match to TRBD1. The J segment lost 5 bases and the V segment lost 3 bases, leaving 4 bases of the junction unmatched. Germline CDR1 reads LGHNA; CDR2 reads YNFKEQ. The CDR3 spans 14 residues. This CDR3 is CASSQDRGGTEAFF. CDR3 sequence (DNA): TGTGCCAGCAGCCAGGACAGGGGTGGGACTGAAGCTTTCTTT.

The V call is TRBV29-1, the J call TRBJ1-4, with TRBD1 as a possible D gene (5 bases). The CDR3 has 11 residues. Germline V gene sequence: CDR1 SQVTM, CDR2 ANQGSEA. Trimming stripped 6 bases from V and 5 bases from J, with 7 bases between. The CDR3 reads CSVGQNEKLFF. The CDR3 DNA is TGCAGCGTGGGGCAAAATGAAAAACTGTTTTTT.